The present entry profiles one T cell receptor beta chain with its context. The target antigen is unknown. The data derive from a study of cytotoxic CD8 clonotypes in ibrutinib-treated CLL. As for the study in general: For this cohort, patients were approximately ten relapsed/refractory and roughly 14 treatment-naive, while 17 were IGHV unmutated. Median treatment time before response sampling was 12 months, range 6 to 36. The study, taken as a whole, reports: Relative to age-matched healthy donors, clonality at baseline was higher, and it tracked circulating CD8+ T-cell counts.

V lost 6 bases to trimming and J lost 5 bases; unmatched junction nucleotides: 8. The CDR3 extends over 16 amino acids. Germline V gene lookup returns CDR1 MNHEY and CDR2 SMNVEV (reference sequence). PBMCs were cryopreserved, and around 1.9 micrograms of genomic DNA from them went into TCR beta libraries. The repertoire was sequenced with immunoSEQ multiplex PCR; TCRdb's copy has only in-frame clones and lacks some. The data show 140,000 or so clones, with about four fifths seen just once and about 13% held by the top ten. V gene TRBV27 combines with J gene TRBJ1-5; 12 positions agree with TRBD1. This material consisted of PBMCs, taken after 12 months of ibrutinib treatment. This sequence was found in a human donor with chronic lymphocytic leukemia. CDR3 nucleotide sequence: TGTGCCAGCAGGTTAGACGGGACAGGGGGCTATCAGCCCCAGCATTTT. Protein product: CASRLDGTGGYQPQHF.